Each of the 30 T cell receptor beta chains below was sequenced from the same sample in a study of blood T cell repertoires in COVID-19. Libraries were prepared by immunoSEQ multiplex PCR; TCRdb keeps only in-frame clonotypes and omits some of them. The data show approximately 250,000 clones, around nine tenths seen once. Source material: peripheral blood. Receptors originate from a man between 35 and 55 years old with active or convalescent COVID-19.

This chain links TRBV19 with TRBJ2-1; 13 bases match TRBD2. The CDR3 is made up of 20 amino acids. Germline CDR1 and CDR2: LNHDA and SQIVND (reference sequence). The ends lost 6 bases at V and 2 bases at J; junction bases unmatched: 16. DNA for the CDR3: TGTGCCAGTAGAGAGGATGGCTGGACTAGCGGGGGCCCGCCCTACAATGAGCAGTTCTTC. Its protein product is CASREDGWTSGGPPYNEQFF.

The chain is built from TRBV11-3 and TRBJ2-1; TRBD1 aligns across 10 bases. Germline assignment: CDR1 SGHNT and CDR2 YENEEA. The CDR3 extends over 15 amino acids. Trimming at V came to 5 bases and at J to 9 bases, leaving 10 bases not matched to a gene. This CDR3 reads CASSNPGTGDSEQFF. Written as DNA, the CDR3 is TGTGCCAGCAGCAACCCCGGGACAGGGGATAGTGAGCAGTTCTTC.

This chain joins TRBV4-1 and TRBJ2-1; 11 bases map to TRBD2. V dropped 5 bases and J dropped 5; count of bases not matched to a gene: 11. There are 17 residues in the CDR3. In germline, CDR1 is MGHRA, CDR2 YSYEKL. The CDR3 bases are TGCGCCAGCAGCAAAAGATTGGGACTAGCGGAGAACAATGAGCAGTTCTTC. This sequence encodes CASSKRLGLAENNEQFF.

As regards this clone: This sample also contains other DNA sequences that code for the same CDR3. In nucleotides, the CDR3 is TGCGCCAGCAGCTTGGCAGGCACAGATACGCAGTATTTT. It encodes CASSLAGTDTQYF. The chain joins TRBV5-1 to TRBJ2-3; no definite D call. Germline CDR1 is SGHRS and CDR2 is YFSETQ. The CDR3 length is 13 residues. V gave up 0 bases and J gave up 1 base, with 3 bases separating them.

In its sample, this clone was seen a few times. The chain has TRBV18 and TRBJ1-2, with TRBD1 matching over 7 bases. V lost 4 bases and J lost 8; bases outside the gene matches: 4. This CDR3 has 12 amino acids. Germline V CDR1 and CDR2: KGHSH, LQKENI. CDR3 in DNA: TGTGCCAGCTCACTCGACAGGGACGGCTACACCTTC. It yields the protein CASSLDRDGYTF.

The chain recombines TRBV4-2 with TRBJ2-5; TRBD1 aligns across 7 bases. Germline V gene sequence: CDR1 LGHNA, CDR2 YNFKEQ. The CDR3 contains 14 residues. V lost 5 bases, J lost 4 bases, and 7 bases stayed unmatched. The CDR3: CASSTRQGGETQYF. The DNA for the CDR3 is TGTGCCAGCAGCACTAGACAGGGCGGAGAGACCCAGTACTTC.

This clone was detected once. The V call is TRBV5-1, the J call TRBJ1-2, with unresolved D. This CDR3 spans 17 amino acids. CDR1 is SGHRS, CDR2 YFSETQ, per germline. Trimming removed 0 bases at V and 4 bases at J, with 19 bases between. The CDR3 region is CASSLGDMEGYSYGYTF. The CDR3 DNA is TGCGCCAGCAGCTTGGGTGATATGGAGGGTTACAGCTATGGCTACACCTTC.

The CDR3 reads CASSRGLGNEKLFF. Here the CDR3 DNA reads TGTGCCAGCAGCCGGGGGCTAGGAAATGAAAAACTGTTTTTT. The rearrangement links TRBV3-1 (or the pseudogene TRBV3-2) to TRBJ1-4; weak D call: TRBD1 (6 bases). Germline CDR1 and CDR2: LGHDT and YNNKEL (reference sequence). This CDR3 is built from 14 residues. The V end was cut by 4 bases, the J end by 5 bases, with 11 bases between.

The CDR3 here is CASSWTGPNSPLHF. The CDR3 DNA is TGCGCCAGCAGCTGGACAGGCCCTAATTCACCCCTCCACTTT. V is TRBV5-1 and J is TRBJ1-6, with TRBD1 identical over 7 bases. V gave up 3 bases and J gave up 6 bases; unmatched junction bases: 3. Germline CDR1 and CDR2: SGHRS and YFSETQ. The CDR3 spans 14 residues.

V and J are TRBV15 and TRBJ1-2, with 12 bases lining up with TRBD1. This CDR3 contains 14 residues. Germline lookup yields CDR1 LNHNV and CDR2 YYDKDF (reference sequence). The trim removed 6 bases at V and 8 bases at J, leaving 7 bases unmatched. In DNA form, the CDR3 reads TGTGCCACCAGTGTGGGACAGGGGGCAGGCGGCTACACCTTC. It yields the protein CATSVGQGAGGYTF.

J is TRBJ2-7 and V is TRBV10-3, with D unclear. Germline V gene data show CDR1 as ENHRY and CDR2 as SYGVKD. The germline V and J ends were trimmed by 2 bases and 4 bases, with 18 bases remaining between them. CDR3 length: 16 residues. CDR3 nucleotides: TGTGCCATCAGTGAGGAATCAGGCACGCGTATATACGAGCAGTACTTC. Residues: CAISEESGTRIYEQYF.

The V call is TRBV18, the J call TRBJ2-5; possible D gene TRBD2, 6 bases. The V end was cut by 3 bases, the J end by 5 bases, with 13 bases between. CDR3 length equals 14 residues. From germline, CDR1 is KGHSH and CDR2 LQKENI. The CDR3, as DNA: TGTGCCAGCTCACCCACCGGCAGCGGGGAGACCCAGTACTTC. As protein: CASSPTGSGETQYF.

The V call is TRBV14, the J call TRBJ1-1; 8 positions agree with TRBD1. Germline trimming cut 0 bases from V and 4 bases from J; bases unmatched to any gene: 10. The CDR3 loop spans 17 amino acids. Germline V gene lookup returns CDR1 SGHDN and CDR2 FVKESK. CDR3 residues: CASSQEMLQGAITEAFF. As DNA, the CDR3 is TGTGCCAGCAGCCAAGAAATGCTCCAGGGGGCGATCACTGAAGCTTTCTTT.

The chain joins TRBV28 to TRBJ2-1, with a possible D match to TRBD1 (6 bases). The CDR3 runs 13 residues. Trimming stripped 8 bases from V and 5 bases from J, with 13 bases between. Germline V lookup: CDR1 MDHEN, CDR2 SYDVKM. The chain's CDR3 is CASRQGLDNEQFF. CDR3 DNA: TGTGCCAGCCGTCAGGGGTTGGACAATGAGCAGTTCTTC.

V and J are TRBV6-5 and TRBJ1-2, with 10 positions matching TRBD1. The V segment lost 6 bases and the J segment 7 bases; nucleotides outside the gene matches: 11. This CDR3 is built from 15 residues. Germline V gene lookup returns CDR1 MNHEY and CDR2 SVGAGI. CDR3 nucleotide sequence: TGTGCCAGCAGCCGAACGACAGGGGGCGGCGGTGGCTACACCTTC. Protein product: CASSRTTGGGGGYTF.

V gene TRBV18 combines with J gene TRBJ2-7; 7 nucleotides line up with TRBD1. CDR1 is KGHSH and CDR2 is LQKENI in the germline V gene. J lost 7 bases, V lost 5 bases, and 11 bases had no gene match. The CDR3 loop spans 14 amino acids. The chain's CDR3 is CASSTATGAGEQYF. The CDR3, as DNA: TGTGCCAGCTCAACGGCTACAGGGGCCGGGGAGCAGTACTTC. Full variable domain (outside the CDR3, taken from reference TRBV18 and TRBJ2-7): NAGVMQNPRHLVRRRGQEARLRCSPMKGHSHVYWYRQLPEEGLKFMVYLQKENIIDESGMPKERFSAEFPKEGPSILRIQQVVRGDSAAYFCASSTATGAGEQYFGPGTRLTVT.

This clone was picked up one time. The gene calls are TRBV7-9 and TRBJ2-1; TRBD1 aligns across 7 bases. With V trimmed by 5 bases and J by 4 bases, 2 bases remained unmatched. The CDR3 runs 13 residues. The germline CDR1 and CDR2 sequences are SEHNR and FQNEAQ (reference sequence). This chain's CDR3 is CASSTGDYNEQFF. The CDR3 bases are TGTGCCAGCAGCACAGGGGATTACAATGAGCAGTTCTTC. The full variable domain, rest sourced from reference TRBV7-9 and TRBJ2-1, is DTGVSQNPRHKITKRGQNVTFRCDPISEHNRLYWYRQTLGQGPEFLTYFQNEAQLEKSRLLSDRFSAERPKGSFSTLEIQRTEQGDSAMYLCASSTGDYNEQFFGPGTRLTVL.

The V call is TRBV5-1, the J call TRBJ2-2, with a tentative D call TRBD2 (5 bases). Germline V gives CDR1 SGHRS, CDR2 YFSETQ. Trimming shortened V by 2 bases and J by 6 bases, and 17 bases separated the two germline ends. This CDR3 has 16 residues. The CDR3 coding sequence is TGCGCCAGCAGCTTAGGCTGGGAGAAAAAACCCGGGGAGCTGTTTTTT. Amino acid sequence: CASSLGWEKKPGELFF.

The genes are TRBV6-5 and TRBJ1-2, with 7 bases that match TRBD1. CDR1 MNHEY and CDR2 SVGAGI come from the germline V gene. Unmatched junction bases numbered 6, after V lost 2 bases and J lost 6 bases. The CDR3 extends over 14 amino acids. CDR3 in DNA: TGTGCCAGCAGTTACCGGGGACAGAGCGATGGCTACACCTTC. Translated, it gives CASSYRGQSDGYTF.

In DNA form, the CDR3 reads TGTGCCAGCAGCCAAACCGTCCCGGGGGGCGGAACCCTAAACATTCAGTACTTC. Translated: CASSQTVPGGGTLNIQYF. The gene calls are TRBV4-2 and TRBJ2-4; perhaps TRBD2 as D (7 bases). V was shortened by 2 bases and J by 6 bases, with 23 bases between the two germline ends. This CDR3 has 18 amino acids. Germline V gene lookup returns CDR1 LGHNA and CDR2 YNFKEQ.

V usage is TRBV30 and J usage is TRBJ1-4; D is possibly TRBD1 (5 bases). The CDR3 is made up of 14 amino acids. CDR1 and CDR2 (germline): GTSNPN, SVGIG (reference sequence). Trimming pared 3 bases from V and 3 bases from J, leaving 11 bases between. CDR3 nucleotides: TGTGCCTGGAGCCAGGGTTTTTCTAATGAAAAACTGTTTTTT. Its protein is CAWSQGFSNEKLFF.

CDR3: CASSPGGDSPLHF. CDR3 nucleotides: TGTGCCAGCAGTCCGGGGGGGGACTCACCCCTCCACTTT. J is TRBJ1-6 and V is TRBV28; possibly TRBD1 for D (5 bases). Trimming pared 5 bases from V and 10 bases from J, leaving 12 bases between. The germline V gene encodes CDR1 MDHEN and CDR2 SYDVKM. This CDR3 has 13 amino acids.

The J gene is TRBJ1-2, the V gene TRBV7-9, with TRBD1 identical over 12 bases. The CDR3 extends over 18 amino acids. V was pared by 5 bases and J by 8 bases, with 18 bases of the junction left unmatched. Germline assignment: CDR1 SEHNR and CDR2 FQNEAQ (reference sequence). This CDR3 is CASSHPPGTGGARWGYTF. In DNA, the CDR3 is TGTGCCAGCAGCCACCCACCCGGGACAGGGGGCGCCAGGTGGGGCTACACCTTC.

The rearrangement joins TRBV30 to TRBJ1-2; a weak D match, TRBD1 (6 bases). The CDR3 totals 13 residues. Trimming pared 3 bases from V and 4 bases from J, leaving 12 bases between. The V gene's germline CDR1 is GTSNPN and CDR2 SVGIG (reference sequence). The DNA for the CDR3 is TGTGCCTGGAGGTGGACAGCGTCCTATGGCTACACCTTC. Its protein product is CAWRWTASYGYTF.

The V call is TRBV2, the J call TRBJ2-1; 9 bases line up with TRBD2. The CDR3 length is 13 residues. CDR1 is SNHLY, CDR2 FYNNEI, per germline. V lost 9 bases and J lost 5; bases outside the gene matches: 5. The CDR3 DNA is TGTGCCAGACTAGCGGGTCAGAACAATGAGCAGTTCTTC. This translates into CARLAGQNNEQFF. The variable domain in full, completed from reference TRBV2 and TRBJ2-1, reads EPEVTQTPSHQVTQMGQEVILRCVPISNHLYFYWYRQILGQKVEFLVSFYNNEISEKSEIFDDQFSVERPDGSNFTLKIRSTKLEDSAMYFCARLAGQNNEQFFGPGTRLTVL.

The V call is TRBV6-5, the J call TRBJ2-5; 8 bases line up with TRBD1. CDR3 length equals 15 residues. Germline loops: CDR1 MNHEY, CDR2 SVGAGI. V shed 5 bases and J 5 bases; nucleotides not matched to a gene: 10. The CDR3, as DNA: TGTGCCAGCAGTCCCCGGACAGGGCAGGGGGAGACCCAGTACTTC. This sequence encodes CASSPRTGQGETQYF.

The V call is TRBV7-6, the J call TRBJ1-3, with 11 bases that match TRBD1. The J segment lost 4 bases and the V segment lost 0 bases, leaving 8 bases of the junction unmatched. Germline V lookup: CDR1 SGHVS, CDR2 FNYEAQ. The CDR3 is 18 residues long. Written as DNA, the CDR3 is TGTGCCAGCAGCTTAGCGAGGACAGGGGGCGCGGAGGGAAACACCATATATTTT. As protein: CASSLARTGGAEGNTIYF.

The chain recombines TRBV4-1 with TRBJ2-1, with 7 bases lining up with TRBD2. The CDR3 contains 18 residues. Germline trimming cut 2 bases from V and 6 bases from J; bases unmatched to any gene: 16. The germline CDR1 and CDR2 sequences are MGHRA and YSYEKL. CDR3 sequence: CASSQPLLGSGFVNEQFF. The CDR3 bases are TGCGCCAGCAGCCAACCCCTTTTGGGTAGCGGGTTCGTCAATGAGCAGTTCTTC.

This chain links TRBV2 with TRBJ1-4; D might be TRBD1 (6 bases). The CDR3 loop spans 15 amino acids. V lost 6 bases and J lost 0, with 11 bases in between. CDR1 and CDR2 from the germline V gene are SNHLY and FYNNEI. CDR3 region: CASRREGATNEKLFF. DNA for the CDR3: TGTGCCAGCAGAAGAGAGGGGGCAACTAATGAAAAACTGTTTTTT.

This rearrangement joins TRBV10-3 to TRBJ1-5; TRBD1 matches at 7 bases. The CDR3 is made up of 18 amino acids. V gave up 6 bases and J gave up 0 bases; unmatched junction bases: 14. Germline V gene sequence: CDR1 ENHRY, CDR2 SYGVKD. Here the CDR3 DNA reads TGTGCCATCAGCGGACAGGAACTATCAGAATATAGCAATCAGCCCCAGCATTTT. Translation: CAISGQELSEYSNQPQHF.